Listed here are 19 T cell receptor beta chains from one sample, sequenced in a study of regulatory T cells in long-lasting Graves disease (dated by TCRdb to 2020 to 2023). What the time point label conveys for this sample: persistent/refractory GD, antithyroid drugs over 5 years with positive TRAb. RNA was extracted from PBMCs in TRIzol for both TCR sequencing and RNA sequencing. Libraries were prepared through multiplex PCR. Sequencer: Illumina HiSeq 4000. CDR3 regions were amplified by Arm-PCR with iRepertoire HTBI primers to construct TCR beta libraries. TCRdb cleaned the public reads at Q25 with fastp, built clones with MiXCR and kept in-frame beta chains. One record per CDR3 amino acid sequence lists the most common genes and DNA. The sample yields some 280,000 distinct CDR3 sequences; roughly a fifth were counted once. The ten largest make up 56% of the sample. The sample consisted of peripheral blood mononuclear cells (PBMCs), taken when the disease was refractory, from a patient treated with antithyroid drugs. Source of these receptors: a female donor with Graves disease.

The chain employs TRBV9 and TRBJ2-3; 8 bases agree with TRBD2. The CDR3 consists of 15 residues. J lost 5 bases, V lost 5 bases, and 10 bases had no gene match. Germline-derived CDR1 and CDR2 are SGDLS and YYNGEE. The CDR3 loop is CASSYSREAGDTQYF. In DNA form, the CDR3 reads TGTGCCAGCAGTTACTCGCGGGAGGCCGGAGATACGCAGTATTTT.

This clonotype was seen a few times. This chain joins TRBV7-2 and TRBJ1-2; D uncertain. V lost 1 base and J 8 bases, leaving 8 bases between the germline ends. In germline, CDR1 is SGHTA, CDR2 FQGNSA. The CDR3 totals 12 residues. The CDR3 region is CASSLGPRGYTF. The CDR3 nucleotides read TGTGCCAGCAGCTTAGGACCACGGGGCTACACCTTC.

This clonotype has a count of ten or more. The gene calls are TRBV28 and TRBJ1-5, with unresolved D. This CDR3 is built from 12 residues. V lost 7 bases and J lost 5, with 9 bases in between. The germline V gene encodes CDR1 MDHEN and CDR2 SYDVKM. The DNA for the CDR3 is TGTGCCAGCACCAGCTGGGATCAGCCCCAGCATTTT. Amino acids: CASTSWDQPQHF.

This clonotype was seen ten or more times. CDR3 DNA sequence: TGTGCCAGCAGTTTCACGGCGAATGGGAACATTCAGTACTTC. As protein: CASSFTANGNIQYF. J is TRBJ2-4 and V is TRBV28; D gene unclear. V lost 3 bases and J 7 bases, leaving 13 bases between the germline ends. The CDR3 totals 14 residues. Germline V CDR1 and CDR2: MDHEN, SYDVKM.

This clonotype was picked up a small number of times. This sequence joins TRBV6-2 or TRBV6-3 and TRBJ2-5; 8 bases are shared with TRBD2. The V gene end was trimmed by 5 bases and the J gene end by 0 bases; junction bases not matched to a gene: 8. Looked up from germline, CDR1 is MNHEY and CDR2 is SVGEGT. CDR3 length: 16 residues. DNA for the CDR3: TGTGCCAGCAGTATGGGACTAGTGGATAACCAAGAGACCCAGTACTTC. Translating it yields CASSMGLVDNQETQYF.

This chain connects TRBV6-1 to TRBJ2-7; 7 bases fit TRBD1. Germline CDR1 and CDR2: MNHNS and SASEGT. Losses at the gene ends were 6 bases for V and 4 bases for J; bases not matched to a gene: 9. This CDR3 is built from 14 residues. In DNA form, the CDR3 reads TGTGCCAGCAGACTCTCCGGACAGGTTTACGAGCAGTACTTC. Amino acid sequence: CASRLSGQVYEQYF.

This clonotype was observed a handful of times. The genes are TRBV30 and TRBJ1-1; D is unresolved. Trimming took off 3 bases at V and 8 bases at J, with 13 bases between the two ends. Germline-derived CDR1 and CDR2 are GTSNPN and SVGIG (reference sequence). The CDR3 totals 12 residues. Written as DNA, the CDR3 is TGTGCCTGGAGCCTAAAGTGGGCCGAAGCTTTCTTT. Its translation is CAWSLKWAEAFF.

V and J are TRBV5-1 and TRBJ2-7, with D tentatively TRBD1 (6 bases). Trimming cost V 4 bases and J 2 bases, with 16 bases left between them. Germline-derived CDR1 and CDR2 are SGHRS and YFSETQ. The CDR3 contains 15 residues. In DNA form, the CDR3 reads TGCGCCAGCAGCGGGGGCCTGGGCGGACCCTACGAGCAGTACTTC. Translated: CASSGGLGGPYEQYF. Combining the CDR3 with reference TRBV5-1 and TRBJ2-7 gives the whole variable domain KAGVTQTPRYLIKTRGQQVTLSCSPISGHRSVSWYQQTPGQGLQFLFEYFSETQRNKGNFPGRFSGRQFSNSRSEMNVSTLELGDSALYLCASSGGLGGPYEQYFGPGTRLTVT.

This clonotype was counted many times. The chain links TRBV11-2 to TRBJ2-6; TRBD1 is a possible D gene (6 bases). Germline V gene sequence: CDR1 SGHAT, CDR2 FQNNGV. V was trimmed by 5 bases and J by 2 bases, leaving 13 bases between them. The CDR3 totals 16 residues. The CDR3 sequence: CASSPPNRAGANVLTF. The CDR3 coding sequence is TGTGCCAGCAGCCCACCCAACAGGGCTGGGGCCAACGTCCTGACTTTC.

This clonotype was seen a few times. DNA of the CDR3: TGCGCCAGCAGCCAAGGGATAACAGGGAGCACAGATACGCAGTATTTT. Translation gives CASSQGITGSTDTQYF. The V and J genes are TRBV4-3 and TRBJ2-3; perhaps TRBD1 as D (6 bases). Germline-derived CDR1 and CDR2 are LGHNA and YSLEER. The V end lost 1 base, the J end lost 0 bases, and 11 bases lay between the germline ends. This CDR3 spans 16 amino acids.

The genes are TRBV10-3 and TRBJ2-7; D perhaps matches TRBD2 (6 bases). This CDR3 region has 12 residues. The V end was cut by 4 bases, the J end by 7 bases, with 11 bases between. From germline, CDR1 is ENHRY and CDR2 SYGVKD. In nucleotides, the CDR3 is TGTGCCATCAGTGCCGGGACTGGTGAGCAGTACTTC. Its protein is CAISAGTGEQYF.

The rearrangement joins TRBV19 to TRBJ2-5; tentatively, D is TRBD1 (6 bases). This CDR3 spans 13 amino acids. Germline assignment: CDR1 LNHDA and CDR2 SQIVND (reference sequence). V lost 5 bases, J lost 5 bases, and 12 bases lay in between. The CDR3 nucleotides read TGTGCCAGTAGTGACCAAAGGGGGGAGACCCAGTACTTC. This codes for CASSDQRGETQYF.

There are many counts of this clonotype. The chain uses TRBV27 and TRBJ1-6; D is ambiguous. CDR3 length equals 12 residues. Per germline, CDR1 MNHEY and CDR2 SMNVEV (reference sequence). V was trimmed by 5 bases and J by 12 bases, leaving 11 bases between them. The CDR3 DNA follows: TGTGCCAGCAGTGACTTAAGTCGACCCCTCCACTTT. Protein: CASSDLSRPLHF.

This chain joins TRBV3-1 and TRBJ2-5; 7 bases match TRBD2. The CDR3 contains 16 residues. The germline CDR1 and CDR2 sequences are LGHDT and YNNKEL (reference sequence). J gave up 5 bases and V 4 bases, and 13 bases lay outside the gene matches. DNA of the CDR3: TGTGCCAGCAGCCCCCCGGGCGGGAGTAGTAGTGAGACCCAGTACTTC. Encoded protein: CASSPPGGSSSETQYF.

This clonotype was detected a few times. The V call is TRBV5-5, the J call TRBJ2-1, with D possibly being TRBD2 (5 bases). In germline, CDR1 is SGHKS, CDR2 YYEKEE (reference sequence). Trimming removed 5 bases from V and 6 bases from J, with 15 bases in between. The length of the CDR3 is 14 residues. The CDR3 sequence is CASSGRGLSNEQFF. The CDR3 bases are TGTGCCAGCAGTGGTAGAGGGCTGTCCAATGAGCAGTTCTTC. The variable domain in full, with the rest retrieved from reference TRBV5-5 and TRBJ2-1, is DAGVTQSPTHLIKTRGQQVTLRCSPISGHKSVSWYQQVLGQGPQFIFQYYEKEERGRGNFPDRFSARQFPNYSSELNVNALLLGDSALYLCASSGRGLSNEQFFGPGTRLTVL.

This rearrangement joins TRBV6-1 to TRBJ2-7; possibly TRBD2 for D (5 bases). V dropped 7 bases and J dropped 4 bases, with 20 bases sitting between them. This CDR3 region has 15 residues. Germline V gene sequence: CDR1 MNHNS, CDR2 SASEGT. The chain's CDR3 is CASINRRLPTYEQYF. CDR3 DNA: TGTGCCAGCATTAATAGGAGACTACCGACTTACGAGCAGTACTTC.

The chain uses TRBV7-8 and TRBJ2-3; 9 bases line up with TRBD2. The junction had 8 bases not matched to a gene; V was cut back by 6 bases and J by 4 bases. Germline V lookup: CDR1 SGHVS, CDR2 FQNEAQ. There are 15 residues in the CDR3. As DNA, the CDR3 is TGTGCCAGCAGTCGTCCGGGACTAGCTTCAGATACGCAGTATTTT. This encodes CASSRPGLASDTQYF.

The chain carries TRBV7-8 and TRBJ2-7, with D possibly being TRBD1 or TRBD2 (5 bases each). Trimming removed 1 base from V and 0 bases from J, with 13 bases in between. Germline lookup yields CDR1 SGHVS and CDR2 FQNEAQ. The CDR3 sequence is 16 residues long. CDR3 nucleotide sequence: TGTGCCAGCAGCTTAGTAGGGGAGTATTACTCCTACGAGCAGTACTTC. Translating gives CASSLVGEYYSYEQYF.

This clonotype showed up just a few times. J is TRBJ1-6 and V is TRBV30; D is possibly TRBD1 (5 bases). The CDR3 length is 14 residues. CDR1 is GTSNPN, CDR2 SVGIG, per germline (reference sequence). Trimming left V 2 bases short and J 8 bases short, with 13 bases between. DNA for the CDR3: TGTGCCTGGAGTCGAGGGGCGGACGATTCACCCCTCCACTTT. The encoded protein is CAWSRGADDSPLHF.